This T cell receptor beta chain was recovered during a study of T cells in Graves' hyperthyroidism and ophthalmopathy. This clonotype was observed many times. TCR beta CDR3 regions were amplified from RNA. Researchers ran a first-round RT-PCR on the TCR CDR3 using the HTBI primer set. TCRdb recomputed calls from the multiplex PCR reads with MiXCR, one row per CDR3 protein. The sample consists of over 700,000 distinct CDR3 sequences, roughly 40% of them appearing once. Calling Graves' hyperthyroidism stable meant ophthalmopathy did not progress within 18 months. Patients showing uncontrolled infection, other autoimmune disease, pregnancy or lactation were ineligible. The source is a young man with Graves' hyperthyroidism. The specimen was blood.

The CDR3: CSGGEQNTEAFF. For the CDR3, the DNA is TGCAGCGGAGGCGAGCAGAACACTGAAGCTTTCTTT. The chain carries TRBV29-1 and TRBJ1-1; D remains ambiguous. The V and J ends lost 7 bases and 1 base respectively, with 10 bases between them. The CDR3 covers 12 residues. Per the germline V gene, CDR1 is SQVTM and CDR2 is ANQGSEA. Looking up the rest from reference TRBV29-1 and TRBJ1-1 gives the full variable domain: SAVISQKPSRDICQRGTSLTIQCQVDSQVTMMFWYRQQPGQSLTLIATANQGSEATYESGFVIDKFPISRPNLTFSTLTVSNMSPEDSSIYLCSGGEQNTEAFFGQGTRLTVV.